The 18 T cell receptor beta chains reported below all come from one sample, sequenced in a study of T cells after yellow fever vaccination (dated by TCRdb to the late 2010s). Interpreted using the paper, the treatment or condition label stands for: live attenuated yellow fever vaccine strain. Libraries were built with 5' RACE. Sequencing relied on an Illumina NovaSeq 6000. Through fastp at Q25 and MiXCR, TCRdb rebuilt clones from the public reads, retaining in-frame beta chains. Each entry is one CDR3 protein sequence, shown with its most common DNA and genes. The sample profile shows hundreds of thousands of distinct CDR3 sequences; over 15% of them were found once. Around 17% of the sample belongs to the ten largest clones. The starting material was PBMCs, obtained before the yellow fever booster vaccination. The source of these receptors is a man between 18 and 29 years old who received the YFV17D yellow fever vaccine.

The chain joins TRBV10-3 to TRBJ2-7; the D gene is possibly TRBD1 (5 bases). V lost 11 bases, J lost 5 bases, and 19 bases lay in between. The CDR3 loop spans 13 amino acids. Germline V lookup: CDR1 ENHRY, CDR2 SYGVKD. The CDR3 region is CAVGQLTGHEQYF. The DNA for the CDR3 is TGTGCCGTAGGACAATTAACGGGTCACGAGCAGTACTTC.

The rearrangement links TRBV20-1 to TRBJ1-1; TRBD1 matches 11 bases. The germline CDR1 and CDR2 sequences are DFQATT and SNEGSKA (reference sequence). V was clipped by 0 bases and J by 3 bases; unmatched bases: 3. This CDR3 has 15 residues. CDR3 sequence (DNA): TGCAGTGCTAGAGACCGGGACAGGGGGTACACTGAAGCTTTCTTT. Translation: CSARDRDRGYTEAFF.

This clonotype came up many times. The chain joins TRBV5-1 to TRBJ2-1, with TRBD1 identical over 7 bases. The CDR3 has 15 amino acids. Losses at the gene ends were 0 bases for V and 8 bases for J; bases not matched to a gene: 8. The germline gives CDR1 SGHRS, CDR2 YFSETQ. The CDR3 sequence is CASSLDGLGGDEQFF. DNA for the CDR3: TGCGCCAGCAGCTTGGACGGGCTAGGGGGCGATGAGCAGTTCTTC.

This clonotype appeared a few times. This rearrangement joins TRBV7-9 to TRBJ2-5; unclear D gene. V lost 5 bases and J lost 1, with 14 bases in between. Germline V CDR1 and CDR2: SEHNR, FQNEAQ (reference sequence). The CDR3 runs to 15 residues. CDR3 in amino acids: CASSPSRVRQETQYF. The DNA for the CDR3 is TGTGCCAGCAGCCCGAGCCGGGTTCGCCAAGAGACCCAGTACTTC.

The rearrangement links TRBV12-5 to TRBJ2-7; 7 bases are a match to TRBD2. V was clipped by 1 base and J by 0 bases; unmatched bases: 6. The length of the CDR3 is 16 residues. Germline CDR1 and CDR2: LGHNT and FRNRAP. Written as DNA, the CDR3 is TGTGCTAGTGGTTTGGGCGTGCGGGGGACCTCCTACGAGCAGTACTTC. Translating it yields CASGLGVRGTSYEQYF.

This clonotype appeared a few times. The chain combines TRBV5-5 with TRBJ1-5; 9 bases align to TRBD1. In germline, CDR1 is SGHKS, CDR2 YYEKEE (reference sequence). J lost 5 bases, V lost 1 base, and 7 bases had no gene match. This CDR3 comprises 16 residues. The CDR3 region is CASSLFTGGGDQPQHF. CDR3 DNA: TGTGCCAGCAGCTTGTTTACAGGGGGCGGAGATCAGCCCCAGCATTTT.

This chain connects TRBV18 to TRBJ1-5, with D possibly TRBD1 on 6 matching bases. CDR3 length: 17 residues. In germline, CDR1 is KGHSH, CDR2 LQKENI. With 3 bases removed from V and 0 bases from J, the gap between germline ends came to 15 bases. This CDR3 reads CASSPYTTGNSNQPQHF. CDR3 DNA sequence: TGTGCCAGCTCACCCTATACCACAGGGAATAGCAATCAGCCCCAGCATTTT.

The chain couples TRBV27 to TRBJ1-5; 8 bases are a match to TRBD1. The CDR3 extends over 16 amino acids. After removal of 2 bases from V and 2 bases from J, the junction contained 5 bases not matched to a gene. Per the germline V gene, CDR1 is MNHEY and CDR2 is SMNVEV (reference sequence). CDR3 region: CASSLRVTGGNQPQHF. CDR3 sequence (DNA): TGTGCCAGCAGTTTACGCGTGACAGGGGGCAATCAGCCCCAGCATTTT.

This clonotype was seen a few times. V and J are TRBV4-1 and TRBJ2-2; tentative D call: TRBD2 (5 bases). This CDR3 region has 16 residues. Trimming shortened V by 4 bases and J by 5 bases, and 17 bases separated the two germline ends. CDR1 and CDR2 (germline): MGHRA, YSYEKL. Written as DNA, the CDR3 is TGCGCCAGCAGCCCAAGATGGGCAGCGGTTACCGGGGAGCTGTTTTTT. Encoded protein: CASSPRWAAVTGELFF.

CDR3 sequence reads: CASSPRAPGDTQYF. In DNA, the CDR3 is TGTGCCAGCAGCCCCAGGGCCCCCGGAGATACGCAGTATTTT. The chain recombines TRBV7-3 with TRBJ2-3; perhaps TRBD1 as D (5 bases). This CDR3 has 14 residues. CDR1 SGHTA and CDR2 FQGTGA come from the germline V gene. V dropped 5 bases and J dropped 5 bases, with 14 bases sitting between them.

V usage is TRBV20-1 and J usage is TRBJ2-3; tentative D call: TRBD2 (6 bases). Germline loops: CDR1 DFQATT, CDR2 SNEGSKA (reference sequence). This CDR3 region has 9 residues. The CDR3 bases are TGCAGCTGGGGAGGCACGAGGTATTTT. Translation gives CSWGGTRYF.

This clonotype was recorded a few times. The chain employs TRBV4-1 and TRBJ2-1, with 7 bases that match TRBD1. CDR1 and CDR2 (germline): MGHRA, YSYEKL. The CDR3 extends over 17 amino acids. After removal of 0 bases from V and 7 bases from J, the junction contained 12 bases not matched to a gene. The CDR3 DNA follows: TGCGCCAGCAGCCAAGATCCGTCAGGGGGTTTGAGGAATGAGCAGTTCTTC. Residues: CASSQDPSGGLRNEQFF.

There are a few counts of this clonotype. This chain links TRBV7-8 with TRBJ2-4; D is perhaps TRBD2 (5 bases). The CDR3 has 15 amino acids. V was cut by 7 bases and J by 0 bases, with 13 bases left in between. CDR1 is SGHVS and CDR2 is FQNEAQ in the germline V gene. CDR3 nucleotide sequence: TGTGCCAGCACCGACTTCCGGGAAGCCAAAAACATTCAGTACTTC. Its protein is CASTDFREAKNIQYF.

J is TRBJ2-1 and V is TRBV6-5; maybe TRBD2 (6 bases). Trimming removed 6 bases from V and 3 bases from J, with 15 bases in between. Germline V gene data show CDR1 as MNHEY and CDR2 as SVGAGI. The CDR3 is 15 amino acids. CDR3 in amino acids: CASRPNQDYYNEQFF. The CDR3 bases are TGTGCCAGCAGACCCAATCAGGACTACTACAATGAGCAGTTCTTC.

This clonotype came up a few times. This chain links TRBV7-2 with TRBJ2-5; possibly TRBD2 for D (5 bases). The CDR3 is made up of 13 amino acids. V shed 4 bases and J shed 5 bases, with 11 bases lying between them. CDR1 SGHTA and CDR2 FQGNSA come from the germline V gene. Here the CDR3 reads CASSSTRFETQYF. The CDR3 DNA is TGTGCCAGCAGCTCCACTAGGTTCGAGACCCAGTACTTC.

This clonotype has only a few counts. The chain combines TRBV20-1 with TRBJ2-3, with TRBD2 identical over 10 bases. V lost 6 bases and J lost 1; bases outside the gene matches: 4. This CDR3 contains 14 residues. From germline, CDR1 is DFQATT and CDR2 SNEGSKA (reference sequence). CDR3: CSALTSGRTDTQYF. The CDR3 nucleotides are TGCAGTGCCCTGACTAGCGGGCGCACAGATACGCAGTATTTT.

The chain couples TRBV7-9 to TRBJ2-5; no definite D call. The CDR3 runs 14 residues. Per germline, CDR1 SEHNR and CDR2 FQNEAQ (reference sequence). Deletions cut 3 bases from V and 1 base from J, with 9 bases between. The CDR3 coding sequence is TGTGCCAGCAGCTTGGTGGGAATCCAAGAGACCCAGTACTTC. Its protein is CASSLVGIQETQYF.

This chain connects TRBV3-1 to TRBJ2-3; D is possibly TRBD1 (6 bases). There are 13 residues in the CDR3. Trimming took 2 bases from V and 4 from J, leaving 7 bases between them. Germline CDR1 reads LGHDT; CDR2 reads YNNKEL (reference sequence). The CDR3 DNA sequence: TGTGCCAGCAGCCAACAGGGGCCAGATACGCAGTATTTT. This gives the protein CASSQQGPDTQYF.